A single sample gave rise to the 11 T cell receptor beta chains below, sequenced in a study of T-cell reconstitution after alpha-beta-depleted transplantation in children. Using unique molecular identifiers, the investigators prepared the TCRbeta library. MiXCR was run by TCRdb on the PCR reads, yielding one entry per CDR3 protein. The data hold about 22,000 distinct CDR3 sequences, with approximately 11% observed a single time. Sample: PBMCs from the stem cell graft donor, taken from the stem cell graft. The receptors derive from a human donor who donated a stem cell graft to a child with chronic granulomatous disease.

This clonotype was seen ten or more times. The chain has TRBV27 and TRBJ2-2; D is unresolved. Trimming removed 2 bases at V and 2 bases at J, with 6 bases between. The CDR3 is 14 residues long. CDR1 MNHEY and CDR2 SMNVEV come from the germline V gene (reference sequence). CDR3 DNA sequence: TGTGCCAGCAGTTTAATGGATAACACCGGGGAGCTGTTTTTT. It is translated as CASSLMDNTGELFF.

This clonotype occurred many times. The V and J genes are TRBV7-8 and TRBJ2-3; D perhaps matches TRBD2 (7 bases). CDR3 length: 16 residues. Germline V gives CDR1 SGHVS, CDR2 FQNEAQ. Trimming removed 2 bases from V and 4 bases from J, with 16 bases in between. CDR3 residues: CASSLFLEGGADTQYF. CDR3 bases: TGTGCCAGCAGCTTATTTTTGGAAGGGGGGGCAGATACGCAGTATTTT.

This clonotype was seen repeatedly, ten times or more. The chain links TRBV20-1 to TRBJ2-1; no firm D call. Trimming removed 0 bases at V and 6 bases at J, with 9 bases between. Germline loops: CDR1 DFQATT, CDR2 SNEGSKA (reference sequence). CDR3 size: 13 residues. The CDR3 loop reads CSARERTTNEQFF. The CDR3 region has the DNA TGCAGTGCTAGAGAAAGGACCACCAATGAGCAGTTCTTC.

This clonotype was seen ten or more times. The chain carries TRBV3-1 and TRBJ2-1; 8 nucleotides line up with TRBD2. Trimming at V came to 4 bases and at J to 1 base, leaving 3 bases not matched to a gene. This CDR3 spans 15 amino acids. Germline CDR1 LGHDT, CDR2 YNNKEL (reference sequence). The DNA of the CDR3 is TGTGCCAGCAGCCCCAGCGGGGGTTCCTACAATGAGCAGTTCTTC. Its translation: CASSPSGGSYNEQFF.

V gene TRBV12-3 or TRBV12-4 combines with J gene TRBJ2-2; unclear D gene. V lost 5 bases, J lost 5 bases, and 12 bases lay in between. CDR3 length: 14 residues. CDR3: CASSTTLGTGELFF. Written as DNA, the CDR3 is TGTGCCAGCAGTACAACCCTAGGAACCGGGGAGCTGTTTTTT.

About this clonotype: A read error may explain this, as a much larger clone is one base away. The rearrangement uses TRBV7-2 and TRBJ2-1; a possible D gene is TRBD2 (6 bases). The CDR3 spans 16 residues. V gave up 0 bases and J gave up 3 bases, with 12 bases separating them. Germline lookup yields CDR1 SGHTA and CDR2 FQGNSA. CDR3 sequence: CASSLAVPGDYNEQFF. CDR3 coding DNA: TGTGCCAGCAGCTTAGCAGTGCCGGGGGACTACAATGAGCAGTTCTTC. Variable domain in full (rest from reference TRBV7-2 and TRBJ2-1): GAGVSQSPSNKVTEKGKDVELRCDPISGHTALYWYRQSLGQGLEFLIYFQGNSAPDKSGLPSDRFSAERTGGSVSTLTIQRTQQEDSAVYLCASSLAVPGDYNEQFFGPGTRLTVL.

This clonotype was detected ten times or more. V is TRBV6-6 and J is TRBJ1-6; 8 bases map to TRBD1. J was trimmed by 7 bases and V by 11 bases; bases with no gene match: 4. Germline CDR1 and CDR2: MNHNY and SVGAGI (reference sequence). The CDR3 is made up of 12 amino acids. The CDR3 sequence is CAAGQGNSPLHF. CDR3 bases: TGTGCCGCTGGACAGGGAAATTCACCCCTCCACTTT.

In its sample, this clonotype was seen many times. This sequence joins TRBV15 and TRBJ2-5; D ambiguous. Germline V gene sequence: CDR1 LNHNV, CDR2 YYDKDF (reference sequence). CDR3 length: 15 residues. V lost 0 bases, J lost 2 bases, and 10 bases lay in between. The chain's CDR3 is CATSREGRIQETQYF. CDR3 sequence (DNA): TGTGCCACCAGCAGAGAGGGTCGGATTCAAGAGACCCAGTACTTC.

This clonotype has at least ten counts. This chain connects TRBV7-2 to TRBJ1-2; D is unresolved. The V and J ends lost 0 bases and 5 bases respectively, with 7 bases between them. The CDR3 runs to 13 residues. Germline CDR1 is SGHTA and CDR2 is FQGNSA. The CDR3 is CASSLADWYGYTF. For the CDR3, the DNA is TGTGCCAGCAGCTTAGCGGATTGGTATGGCTACACCTTC.

This clonotype was seen many times. CDR3 sequence (DNA): TGCAGCGTTGGGGAACTAAACACTGAAGCTTTCTTT. Amino acids: CSVGELNTEAFF. The J gene is TRBJ1-1, the V gene TRBV29-1; D unclear. Germline V gene sequence: CDR1 SQVTM, CDR2 ANQGSEA. This CDR3 is built from 12 residues. Deletions cut 4 bases from V and 2 bases from J, with 8 bases between. Using reference TRBV29-1 and TRBJ1-1 for the parts outside the CDR3, the full variable domain is SAVISQKPSRDICQRGTSLTIQCQVDSQVTMMFWYRQQPGQSLTLIATANQGSEATYESGFVIDKFPISRPNLTFSTLTVSNMSPEDSSIYLCSVGELNTEAFFGQGTRLTVV.

This clonotype was detected many times. The chain is built from TRBV12-3 or TRBV12-4 and TRBJ1-2; possible D gene TRBD1, 6 bases. The CDR3 has 12 amino acids. The germline V and J ends were trimmed by 3 bases and 6 bases, with 8 bases remaining between them. This CDR3 reads CASSLGGDGYTF. The CDR3 DNA follows: TGTGCCAGCAGTTTGGGGGGCGATGGCTACACCTTC.